This record concerns one T cell receptor beta chain sequence. Its antigen is unknown. Naivety among CD8 cells was defined by CD45RO negativity and positive CCR7 selection, thereby excluding terminally differentiated effector memory CD45RA+ cells. Germline CDR1 and CDR2: SGHTS and YDEGEE. Trimming left V 5 bases short and J 8 bases short, with 20 bases between. There are 15 residues in the CDR3. Clones were read by immunoSEQ multiplex PCR, and TCRdb kept only the in-frame ones, dropping some. This table has around 1.9 million clones, 85% to 95% appearing once. This sample is drawn from a study of shared clonotypes between healthy human individuals. Regarding the study as a whole: Lower generation probabilities were found for non-shared clonotypes than for those shared by all four donors.

Material for sequencing was naive CD8+ T cells from PBMCs. The source is a man younger than 30 in good health. Some clones in this sample may be carry-over from other donors' samples. The chain recombines TRBV5-8 with TRBJ2-1; tentative D call: TRBD1 (6 bases). The CDR3: CASSWGFTGSDEQFF. In DNA form, the CDR3 reads TGTGCCAGCAGTTGGGGGTTTACAGGGAGCGATGAGCAGTTCTTC.